This T cell receptor (beta chain) was captured in a study of cytomegalovirus exposure and HLA in healthy donors. A single count supports this clone. Assay: immunoSEQ multiplex PCR; the TCRdb copy retains only in-frame clones and omits some. The data show 50,000 to 80,000 clones, with roughly 89% seen just once and approximately 1.7% held by the top ten. From germline, CDR1 is SGHRS and CDR2 YFSETQ. CDR3 length: 15 amino acids. Trimming took 4 bases from V and 3 from J, leaving 17 bases between them. This rearrangement joins TRBV5-1 to TRBJ2-7, with a possible D match to TRBD1 (6 bases). This sequence originates from a woman under 30 in good health and CMV-seronegative. Sequences were obtained from PBMCs. The CDR3 DNA follows: TGCGCCAGCAGCCCCCAAGTGGGGGCCCTCTACGAGCAGTACTTC. Amino acids: CASSPQVGALYEQYF.